This T cell receptor (beta chain) derives from a study of Graves' ophthalmopathy and Graves' hyperthyroidism (dated by TCRdb to 2016 to 2019). Some background on the complete study: Peripheral blood was collected before any treatment was given, at the time of initial diagnosis. To tell Graves' ophthalmopathy apart from Graves' hyperthyroidism, and to predict which patients would progress to ophthalmopathy, the study relied on TCR beta repertoire signatures. In total, some 140 blood samples were TCR-sequenced: 40 to 45 ophthalmopathy, 80 or so hyperthyroidism and about 17 hyperthyroidism-to-ophthalmopathy patients. To explore V-J signatures that separate ophthalmopathy from hyperthyroidism, a discovery set of about 96 patients was enrolled, consisting of approximately 44 with ophthalmopathy and around 60 with stable hyperthyroidism. An independent validation cohort was composed of approximately 18 hyperthyroidism patients and over 15 patients who later progressed from hyperthyroidism to ophthalmopathy. T-cell repertoires of thyroid tissue and blood were compared in 5 or 6 hyperthyroidism patients. Following sample collection, hyperthyroidism patients were given methimazole at a starting dose of 30 mg daily, and ophthalmopathy patients were given high-dose intravenous methylprednisolone. The 75 to 100 discovery patients were randomly split 7:3 into training and test sets. Findings and caveats that apply to the study as a whole: In validation, the model predicted ophthalmopathy progression with more than 55% sensitivity and approximately 78% specificity; some 13 predicted patients were CT-confirmed with GO in a median of approximately 6.5 months. Most expanded thyroid clonotypes with frequency above 0.001 were also detected in blood, suggesting blood repertoires may reflect the thyroid immune response. No statistical method was used to predetermine the sample size, and group allocation was not hidden from the investigators. In cross-validation, the 13-signature model distinguished ophthalmopathy from stable hyperthyroidism with 85% to 90% sensitivity and 81% to 83% specificity, and in the test set the corresponding values were roughly 80% and 76%.

V loses 7 bases of germline sequence and J loses 7 bases, and the interval between the two ends is 13 bases. The CDR3 covers 12 residues, taking in both the cysteine and the phenylalanine. Just CDR3 DNA is preserved here, 36 bases in frame from base 1. For CDR1 and CDR2, the germline V gene lists MDHEN and SYDVKM. For repertoire sequencing, TCR beta CDR3 regions were amplified from RNA transcripts. The first round of RT-PCR was done with HTBI primers and the Qiagen OneStep RT-PCR kit, and was followed by a second round of multiplex PCR, then size selection and purification. Libraries were sequenced paired-end with 100 bp reads on an Illumina HiSeq2000. Per the source publication's procedure: SOAPnuke was used for read processing, and reads with adapters, uncalled bases, a mean Phred below 15, or no exact constant-primer or identifier match were discarded. High-quality paired reads were merged with COPE v1.2.5. Each unique nucleotide sequence was treated as a clonotype, and MiTCR v1.1 was used to align the clonotypes to the IMGT TRB V, D and J references. The analysis was limited to V-J combinations with a frequency above 0.0001, which together covered over 99% of the repertoires. For each V-J combination, a TCR clonal expansion and chaos score was defined as F50 clonal expansion divided by the chaos observed in the TCRdist matrix. Welch's t-statistics and random forest were used to reduce the features to roughly 14 V-J combinations, which were then used as input to a naive Bayes classifier. Thyroid-blood repertoire similarity was quantified with the Morisita-Horn index. In TCRdb, the public reads were trimmed at Q25 with fastp and aligned with MiXCR, with productive beta chains retained. Identical CDR3 protein sequences are pooled into one entry, listed with their most common genes and DNA. The V and J calls, along with clone size, are taken from TCRdb and not from the paper's own processing. A total of some 400,000 distinct CDR3 sequences appear in this sample, around 17% of them only once. The top ten constitute 1.6% of the sample.

Ophthalmopathy patients were characterized by moderately to severely active disease, a Clinical Activity Score of at least 3, a NOSPECS grade of at least 4, and a disease duration under 3 months. Anyone with other autoimmune diseases, uncontrolled infections, pregnancy or lactation was excluded from the study. Clinical symptoms, serum thyroxine, TRAb, thyroid ultrasound and orbital computed tomography formed the basis of the diagnosis. PBMCs were isolated from around 10 ml of fresh peripheral blood by Ficoll-Paque density gradient centrifugation. Total RNA was extracted with Trizol reagent and quality-checked on an Agilent 2100 Bioanalyzer. The table lists this clonotype with many counts. This clone's antigen is unknown. It has no much larger one-base neighbor in the sample; base qualities were not kept.

This receptor was obtained from a woman between 18 and 29 years old with Graves' ophthalmopathy. Donor details come from another sample of the same person, matched by shared clones. The sequencing sample was made of peripheral blood. Here the chain combines TRBV28 and TRBJ1-1; the D gene is unclear. The CDR3 protein: CASKTLPGEAFF. The DNA sequence is given as TGTGCCAGCAAGACGCTCCCCGGTGAAGCTTTCTTT.